These T cell receptor beta chains were read from a single sample in a study of cytomegalovirus exposure and HLA in healthy donors. The assay was immunoSEQ multiplex PCR, and TCRdb's table has in-frame clones only and misses some. Here the sample table reports around 110,000 clones. The sequencing sample was made of PBMCs. These receptors were obtained from a man aged 25-40 years in good health and CMV-seronegative. Each CDR3 is given with its conserved first and last residue. The D gene is left open where the match is weak.

>-|TRBJ2-7|TRBV7-6
CASSLALQGGYEQYF
TGTGCCAGCAGCTTAGCGCTTCAGGGGGGCTACGAGCAGTACTTC
>TRBD2|TRBJ2-3|TRBV7-8
CASSHSGGVPDTQYF
TGTGCCAGCAGTCATAGCGGGGGGGTCCCAGATACGCAGTATTTT
>-|TRBJ1-1|TRBV27
CASTHSGATEAFF
TGTGCCAGCACTCACAGTGGGGCGACTGAAGCTTTCTTT
>TRBD2|TRBJ2-2|TRBV5-1
CASSLAGLAGSGELFF
TGCGCCAGCAGCCTGGCAGGACTAGCGGGGAGCGGGGAGCTGTTTTTT
>TRBD1|TRBJ2-7|TRBV4-3
CASSNLRTGDSYEQYF
TGCGCCAGCAGCAACCTGCGGACAGGGGACTCCTACGAGCAGTACTTC
>-|TRBJ2-2|TRBV28
CASSGRNTGELFF
TGTGCCAGCAGTGGGAGGAACACCGGGGAGCTGTTTTTT
>-|TRBJ1-1|TRBV2
CASSQQGNTEAFF
TGTGCCAGCAGTCAACAGGGGAACACTGAAGCTTTCTTT
>TRBD1|TRBJ1-1|TRBV6-1
CASRQGANTEAFF
TGTGCCAGCCGACAGGGGGCGAACACTGAAGCTTTCTTT
>TRBD1|TRBJ2-7|TRBV6-1
CASSEAGTDSYEQYF
TGTGCCAGCAGTGAGGCCGGGACAGACTCCTACGAGCAGTACTTC
>-|TRBJ1-4|TRBV4-1
CASSQGGGPTNEKLFF
TGCGCCAGCAGCCAAGGCGGGGGGCCAACTAATGAAAAACTGTTTTTT
>TRBD1|TRBJ2-3|TRBV6-5
CASSRGQAGNTQYF
TGTGCCAGCAGCCGTGGACAGGCGGGCAATACGCAGTATTTT
>TRBD1|TRBJ1-1|TRBV7-2
CASSSQGAGTEAFF
TGTGCCAGCAGCTCCCAGGGGGCAGGCACTGAAGCTTTCTTT
>TRBD1|TRBJ1-2|TRBV5-4
CASSLANRGHYGYTF
TGTGCCAGCAGCTTGGCCAACAGGGGGCACTATGGCTACACCTTC
>TRBD2|TRBJ2-2|TRBV10-3
CAISESGGQDTGELFF
TGTGCCATCAGTGAGAGCGGGGGCCAGGATACCGGGGAGCTGTTTTTT
>-|TRBJ1-1|TRBV7-2
CASSLGGGRTTEAFF
TGTGCCAGCAGCTTAGGGGGGGGGAGGACCACTGAAGCTTTCTTT
>TRBD1|TRBJ1-6|TRBV28
CASTKWTGGNSPLHF
TGTGCCAGCACTAAATGGACAGGGGGTAATTCACCCCTCCACTTT
>-|TRBJ1-4|TRBV5-6
CASSLGQLNEKLFF
TGTGCCAGCAGCTTGGGACAGCTAAATGAAAAACTGTTTTTT
>TRBD2|TRBJ2-5|TRBV10-1
CATRGPLAGGPETQYF
TGCGCCACCAGGGGGCCCTTAGCGGGGGGCCCGGAGACCCAGTACTTC
>-|TRBJ2-5|TRBV19
CASSSFDSQETQYF
TGTGCCAGTAGTAGTTTCGACAGTCAAGAGACCCAGTACTTC
>TRBD1|TRBJ1-6|TRBV5-4
CASSTGQVSYNSPLHF
TGTGCCAGCAGCACCGGACAGGTCTCCTATAATTCACCCCTCCACTTT
>TRBD2|TRBJ2-7|TRBV12-5
CASGLYSGGAVYEQYF
TGTGCTAGTGGTTTGTATAGCGGGGGGGCCGTGTACGAGCAGTACTTC
>-|TRBJ1-3|TRBV4-1
CASSQVPPGNTIYF
TGCGCCAGCAGCCAAGTCCCTCCTGGAAACACCATATATTTT
>-|TRBJ2-3|TRBV4-3
CASSQVKLVPGTDTQYF
TGCGCCAGCAGCCAAGTAAAACTAGTCCCAGGCACAGATACGCAGTATTTT
>-|TRBJ2-7|TRBV6-5
CASSLGFSEQYF
TGTGCCAGCAGCCTAGGGTTTAGCGAGCAGTACTTC
>TRBD2|TRBJ2-3|TRBV28
CASSFPSGPTDTQYF
TGTGCCAGCAGTTTTCCTAGCGGGCCCACAGATACGCAGTATTTT
>TRBD2|TRBJ2-1|TRBV7-9
CASSFQGLAGGRNEQFF
TGTGCCAGCAGCTTCCAAGGACTAGCGGGGGGGAGGAATGAGCAGTTCTTC
>TRBD2|TRBJ2-5|TRBV9
CASSGGTSQETQYF
TGTGCCAGCAGCGGGGGGACTAGTCAAGAGACCCAGTACTTC
>-|TRBJ2-3|TRBV11-3
CASSPGGDTQYF
TGTGCCAGCAGCCCAGGGGGGGATACGCAGTATTTT
>-|TRBJ2-7|TRBV7-2
CASSRPTRGTDEQYF
TGTGCCAGCAGCCGTCCTACCCGGGGGACCGACGAGCAGTACTTC
>-|TRBJ2-1|TRBV29-1
CSVRVRGSNEQFF
TGCAGCGTTAGGGTAAGGGGGTCCAATGAGCAGTTCTTC
>-|TRBJ2-3|TRBV5-1
CASSLKAGLHSDTQYF
TGCGCCAGCAGCTTGAAGGCAGGTTTACACTCAGATACGCAGTATTTT
>TRBD1|TRBJ1-2|TRBV18
CASSPTTGEEYYGYTF
TGTGCCAGCTCACCAACGACAGGGGAGGAGTACTATGGCTACACCTTC
>TRBD1|TRBJ2-6|TRBV2
CASRSTPGQGLYGANVLTF
TGTGCCAGCAGATCAACTCCGGGACAGGGCTTGTACGGGGCCAACGTCCTGACTTTC
>-|TRBJ2-2|TRBV6-1
CASSSVIANTGELFF
TGTGCCAGCAGTTCAGTCATCGCGAACACCGGGGAGCTGTTTTTT
>TRBD1|TRBJ2-7|TRBV19
CASSIAGTGDYEQYF
TGTGCCAGTAGTATCGCCGGGACAGGGGACTACGAGCAGTACTTC
>-|TRBJ2-1|TRBV27
CASSLVNGREQFF
TGTGCCAGCAGTTTAGTCAACGGGAGAGAGCAGTTCTTC
>TRBD2|TRBJ2-1|TRBV6-4
CASGAGTSNNEQFF
TGTGCCAGCGGGGCCGGGACTAGCAACAATGAGCAGTTCTTC
>TRBD2|TRBJ2-3|TRBV27
CASSGRGGRADTQYF
TGTGCCAGTTCGGGGCGGGGGGGCCGGGCAGATACGCAGTATTTT
>-|TRBJ1-1|TRBV7-6
CASSPRASTVNTEAFF
TGTGCCAGCAGCCCGCGGGCCTCCACGGTGAACACTGAAGCTTTCTTT
>-|TRBJ2-3|TRBV11-2
CASSLESFSTDTQYF
TGTGCCAGCAGCTTAGAGAGTTTTAGCACAGATACGCAGTATTTT
>-|TRBJ2-2|TRBV2
CASKTETGELFF
TGTGCCAGCAAGACAGAAACCGGGGAGCTGTTTTTT
>TRBD1|TRBJ1-4|TRBV2
CAARNGQGGEKLFF
TGTGCCGCTAGAAACGGACAGGGGGGCGAAAAACTGTTTTTT
>-|TRBJ1-5|TRBV5-8
CASSTEYSNQPQHF
TGTGCCAGCAGCACAGAGTATAGCAATCAGCCCCAGCATTTT
>-|TRBJ1-2|TRBV6-5
CASKSGDYGYTF
TGTGCCAGCAAATCAGGTGACTATGGCTACACCTTC
>TRBD2|TRBJ2-1|TRBV14
CASSQWGGAAYNEQFF
TGTGCCAGCAGCCAATGGGGGGGAGCTGCCTACAATGAGCAGTTCTTC
>-|TRBJ1-1|TRBV9
CASSVGGNGNTEAFF
TGTGCCAGCAGCGTAGGAGGGAACGGGAACACTGAAGCTTTCTTT
>TRBD1|TRBJ1-4|TRBV28
CASRLTGDEKLFF
TGTGCCAGCAGGCTGACAGGGGATGAAAAACTGTTTTTT
>-|TRBJ2-5|TRBV30
CAWSVSGETQYF
TGTGCCTGGAGTGTATCCGGGGAGACCCAGTACTTC
>TRBD2|TRBJ2-7|TRBV2
CASSVREGWDEQYF
TGTGCCAGCAGTGTTCGGGAGGGGTGGGACGAGCAGTACTTC
>TRBD1|TRBJ1-5|TRBV27
CASSLKFSGTEGDQPQHF
TGTGCCAGCAGTTTAAAATTTTCCGGGACAGAGGGCGATCAGCCCCAGCATTTT
>-|TRBJ1-1|TRBV27
CASSYRSEAFF
TGTGCCAGCAGTTATCGTTCTGAAGCTTTCTTT
>-|TRBJ1-2|TRBV2
CASIKGYGYTF
TGTGCCAGCATCAAGGGGTATGGCTACACCTTC
>-|TRBJ1-4|TRBV4-2
CASSHGEGEDEKLFF
TGTGCCAGCAGCCACGGGGAGGGAGAGGACGAAAAACTGTTTTTT
>TRBD1|TRBJ1-4|TRBV5-5
CASSFSGGQEKLFF
TGTGCCAGCAGCTTCTCAGGGGGACAGGAAAAACTGTTTTTT
>-|TRBJ2-7|TRBV19
CASSIIYDSYEQYF
TGTGCCAGTAGTATTATCTACGACTCCTACGAGCAGTACTTC